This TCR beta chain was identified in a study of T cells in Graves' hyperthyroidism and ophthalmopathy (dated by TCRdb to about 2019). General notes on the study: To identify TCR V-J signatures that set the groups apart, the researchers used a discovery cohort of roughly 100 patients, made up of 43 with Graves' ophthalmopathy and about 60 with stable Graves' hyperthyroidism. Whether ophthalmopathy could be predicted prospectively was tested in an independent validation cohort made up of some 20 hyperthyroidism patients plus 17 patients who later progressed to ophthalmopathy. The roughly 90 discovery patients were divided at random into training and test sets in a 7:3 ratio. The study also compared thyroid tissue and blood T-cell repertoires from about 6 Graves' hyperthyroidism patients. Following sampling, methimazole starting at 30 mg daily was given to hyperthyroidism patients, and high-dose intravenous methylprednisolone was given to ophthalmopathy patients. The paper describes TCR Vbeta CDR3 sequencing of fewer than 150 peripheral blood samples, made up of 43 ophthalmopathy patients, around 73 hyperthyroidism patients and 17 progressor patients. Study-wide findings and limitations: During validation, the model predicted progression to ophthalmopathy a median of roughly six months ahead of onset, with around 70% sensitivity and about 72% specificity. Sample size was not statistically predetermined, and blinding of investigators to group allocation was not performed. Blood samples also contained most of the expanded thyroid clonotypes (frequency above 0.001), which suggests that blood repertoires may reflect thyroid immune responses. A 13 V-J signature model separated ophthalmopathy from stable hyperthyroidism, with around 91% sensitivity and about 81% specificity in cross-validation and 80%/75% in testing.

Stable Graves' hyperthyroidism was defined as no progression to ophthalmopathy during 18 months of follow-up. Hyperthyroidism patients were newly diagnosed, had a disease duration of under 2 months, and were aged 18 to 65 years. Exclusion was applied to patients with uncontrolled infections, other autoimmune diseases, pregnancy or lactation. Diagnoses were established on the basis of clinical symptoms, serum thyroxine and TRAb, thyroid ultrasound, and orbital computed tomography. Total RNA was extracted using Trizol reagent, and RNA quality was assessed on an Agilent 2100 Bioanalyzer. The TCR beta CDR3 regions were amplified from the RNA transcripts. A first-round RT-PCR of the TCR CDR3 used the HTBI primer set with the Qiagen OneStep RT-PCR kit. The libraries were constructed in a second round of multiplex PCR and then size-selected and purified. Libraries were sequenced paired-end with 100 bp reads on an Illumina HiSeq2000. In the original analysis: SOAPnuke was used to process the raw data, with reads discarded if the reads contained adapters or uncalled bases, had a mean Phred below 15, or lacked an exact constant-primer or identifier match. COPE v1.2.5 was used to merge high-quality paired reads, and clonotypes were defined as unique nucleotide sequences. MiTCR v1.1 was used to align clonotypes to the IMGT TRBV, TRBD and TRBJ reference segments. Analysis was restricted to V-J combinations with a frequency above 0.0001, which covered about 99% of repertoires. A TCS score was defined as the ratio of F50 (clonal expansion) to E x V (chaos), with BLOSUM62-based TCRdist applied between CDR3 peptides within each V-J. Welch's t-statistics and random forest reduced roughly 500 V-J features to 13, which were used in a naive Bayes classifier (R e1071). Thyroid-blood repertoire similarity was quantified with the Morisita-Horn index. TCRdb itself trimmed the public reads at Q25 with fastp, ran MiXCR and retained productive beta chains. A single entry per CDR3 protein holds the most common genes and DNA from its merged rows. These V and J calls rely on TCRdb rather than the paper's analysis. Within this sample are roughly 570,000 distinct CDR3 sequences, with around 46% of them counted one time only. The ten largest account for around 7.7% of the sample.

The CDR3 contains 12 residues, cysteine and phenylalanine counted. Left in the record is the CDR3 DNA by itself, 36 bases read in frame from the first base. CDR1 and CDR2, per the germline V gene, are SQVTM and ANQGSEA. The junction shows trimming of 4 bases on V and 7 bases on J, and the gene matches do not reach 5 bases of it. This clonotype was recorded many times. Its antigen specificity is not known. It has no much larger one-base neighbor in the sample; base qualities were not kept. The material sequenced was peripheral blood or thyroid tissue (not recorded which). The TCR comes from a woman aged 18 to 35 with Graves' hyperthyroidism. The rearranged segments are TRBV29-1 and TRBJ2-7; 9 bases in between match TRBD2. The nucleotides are TGCAGCGTTGTAGCGGGAGACGGGGAGCAGTACTTC. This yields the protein CSVVAGDGEQYF.